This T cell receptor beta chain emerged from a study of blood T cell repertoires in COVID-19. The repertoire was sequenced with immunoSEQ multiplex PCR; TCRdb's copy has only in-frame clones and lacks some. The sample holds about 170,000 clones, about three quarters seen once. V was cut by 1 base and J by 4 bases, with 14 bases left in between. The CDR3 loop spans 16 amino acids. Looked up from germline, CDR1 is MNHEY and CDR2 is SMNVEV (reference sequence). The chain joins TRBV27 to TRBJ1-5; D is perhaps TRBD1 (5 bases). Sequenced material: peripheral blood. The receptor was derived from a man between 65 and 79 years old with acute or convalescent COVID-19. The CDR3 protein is CASSLFGRDRNQPQHF. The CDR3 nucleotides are TGTGCCAGCAGTTTATTTGGGCGAGACAGAAATCAGCCCCAGCATTTT.